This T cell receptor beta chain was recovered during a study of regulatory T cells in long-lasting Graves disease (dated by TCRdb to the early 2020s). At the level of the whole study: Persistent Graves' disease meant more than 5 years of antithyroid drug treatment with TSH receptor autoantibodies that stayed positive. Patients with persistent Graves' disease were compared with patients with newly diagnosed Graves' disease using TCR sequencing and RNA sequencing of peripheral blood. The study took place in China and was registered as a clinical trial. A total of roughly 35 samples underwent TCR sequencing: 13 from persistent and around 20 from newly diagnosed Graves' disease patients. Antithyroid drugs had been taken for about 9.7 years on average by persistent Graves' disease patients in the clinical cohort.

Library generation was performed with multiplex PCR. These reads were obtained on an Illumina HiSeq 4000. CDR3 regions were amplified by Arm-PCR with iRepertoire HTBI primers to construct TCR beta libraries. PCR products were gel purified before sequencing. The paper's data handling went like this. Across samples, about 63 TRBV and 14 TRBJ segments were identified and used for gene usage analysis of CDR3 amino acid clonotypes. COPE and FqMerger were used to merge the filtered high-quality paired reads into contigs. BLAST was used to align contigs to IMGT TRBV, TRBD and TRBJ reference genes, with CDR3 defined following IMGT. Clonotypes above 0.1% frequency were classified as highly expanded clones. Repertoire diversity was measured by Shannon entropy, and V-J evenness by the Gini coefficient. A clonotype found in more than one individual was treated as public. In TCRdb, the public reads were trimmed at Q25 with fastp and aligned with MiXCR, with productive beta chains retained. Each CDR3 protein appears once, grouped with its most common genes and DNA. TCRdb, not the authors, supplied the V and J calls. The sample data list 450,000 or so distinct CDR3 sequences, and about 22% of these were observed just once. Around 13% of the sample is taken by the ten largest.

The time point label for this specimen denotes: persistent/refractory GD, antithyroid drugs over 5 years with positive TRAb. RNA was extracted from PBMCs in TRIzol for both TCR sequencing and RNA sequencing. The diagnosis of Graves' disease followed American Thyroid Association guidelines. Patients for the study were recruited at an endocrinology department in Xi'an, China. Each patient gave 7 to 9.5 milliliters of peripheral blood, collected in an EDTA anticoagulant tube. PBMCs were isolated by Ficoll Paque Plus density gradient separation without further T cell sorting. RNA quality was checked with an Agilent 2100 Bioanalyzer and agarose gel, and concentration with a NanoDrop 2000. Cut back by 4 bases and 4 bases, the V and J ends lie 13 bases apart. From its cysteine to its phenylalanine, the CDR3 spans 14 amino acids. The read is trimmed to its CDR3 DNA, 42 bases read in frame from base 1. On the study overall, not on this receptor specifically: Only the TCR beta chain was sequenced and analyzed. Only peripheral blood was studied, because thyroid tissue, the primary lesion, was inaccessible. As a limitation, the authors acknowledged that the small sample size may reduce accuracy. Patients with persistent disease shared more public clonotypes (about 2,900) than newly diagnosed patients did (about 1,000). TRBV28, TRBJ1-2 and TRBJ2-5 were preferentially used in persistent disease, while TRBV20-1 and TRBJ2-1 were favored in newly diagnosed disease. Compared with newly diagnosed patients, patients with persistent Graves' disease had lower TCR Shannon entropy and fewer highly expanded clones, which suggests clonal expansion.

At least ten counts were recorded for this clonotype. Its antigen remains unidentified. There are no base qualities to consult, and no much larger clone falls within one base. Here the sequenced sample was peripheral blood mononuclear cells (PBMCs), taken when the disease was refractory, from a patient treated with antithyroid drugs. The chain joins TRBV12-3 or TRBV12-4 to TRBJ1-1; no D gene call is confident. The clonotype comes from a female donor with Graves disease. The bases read TGTGCCAGCAGTTCCCTATTAGGAGGCACTGAAGCTTTCTTT. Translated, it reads CASSSLLGGTEAFF.